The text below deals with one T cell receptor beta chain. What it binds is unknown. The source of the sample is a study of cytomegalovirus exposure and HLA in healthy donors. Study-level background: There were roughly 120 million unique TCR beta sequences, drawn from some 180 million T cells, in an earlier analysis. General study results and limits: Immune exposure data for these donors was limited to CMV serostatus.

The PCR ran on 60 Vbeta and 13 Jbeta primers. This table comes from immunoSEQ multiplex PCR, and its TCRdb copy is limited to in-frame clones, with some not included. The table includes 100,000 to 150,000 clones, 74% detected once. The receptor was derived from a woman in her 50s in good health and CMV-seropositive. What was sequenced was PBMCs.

As DNA, the CDR3 is TGTGCCAGTAGTTTTAGGAGGGGAAGACAGCCCCAGCATTTT. It codes for CASSFRRGRQPQHF. This chain joins TRBV19 and TRBJ1-5; D possibly corresponds to TRBD1 (5 bases). Germline V CDR1 and CDR2: LNHDA, SQIVND (reference sequence). The V end was cut by 5 bases, the J end by 7 bases, with 15 bases between. The CDR3 length is 14 residues.